Sequencing of this TCR beta chain was carried out in a study of CD8+ T cells in alopecia areata. Study background: Tofacitinib ran 6 to 18 months, followed by 6 months off drug.

Study outcomes and limitations: Scalp repertoires also include resident alphabeta T cells from normal skin. Relative to normal scalp, lesional scalp, especially alopecia totalis/universalis, showed higher clonality. Sharing of TCR sequences between patients (possibly for HLA-related reasons) was less clear than in mice.

This clone was seen only once. Its matching antigen is unknown. Trimming left V 2 bases short and J 4 bases short, with 14 bases between. Germline V gives CDR1 LNHNV, CDR2 YYDKDF (reference sequence). CDR3 length equals 15 residues. cDNA serving as the sequencing template came from extracted, reverse transcribed RNA. Profiling relied on immunoSEQ multiplex PCR, and the TCRdb table lists in-frame clones only, not all of them. The sample records about 150,000 clones, under 60% being singletons. Here the sequenced sample was CD4+ T cells sorted from blood, taken at week 0. The sequence derives from a human donor with alopecia areata. This sequence joins TRBV15 and TRBJ1-1; D not certain. CDR3 bases: TGTGCCACCAGCAGAAATATGGAGGAAATCACTGAAGCTTTCTTT. Translation gives CATSRNMEEITEAFF.